This record covers a single TCR beta chain. Its antigen is currently unknown. This entry comes from a study of lymphopenia after photon versus proton radiotherapy. Study-wide points: Post-nadir diversity loss with photons came from oligoclonal expansion, particularly CD8+ Temra cells. Proton therapy kept repertoires fairly stable, unlike photons, which gained effector/memory cells. A bigger post-nadir fall in TCR diversity correlated inversely with survival time in deceased patients. Better survival with proton therapy was suggested as possible, not demonstrated.

CDR1 and CDR2 from the germline V gene are SGHRS and YFSETQ. V lost 4 bases, J lost 1 base, and 11 bases lay in between. This CDR3 has 14 residues. Measured with immunoSEQ multiplex PCR; TCRdb has only the in-frame clones, and not every one. Seen here are roughly 57,000 clones, around four fifths observed once, and the top ten hold just under 30%. This sequence was found in a man aged 50-59 years with gastric cancer. The sample here was peripheral blood, taken from a patient treated with photon-based radiotherapy. This chain links TRBV5-1 with TRBJ1-1; a weak D match, TRBD1 (6 bases). The CDR3 here is CASSPKGQNTEAFF. CDR3 sequence (DNA): TGCGCCAGCAGCCCGAAGGGACAGAACACTGAAGCTTTCTTT.